The entry below gives a single T cell receptor (beta chain) sequence along with its context. This record comes from a study of blood T cell repertoires in COVID-19. The overall study: Specimens from acute and convalescent COVID-19 originated in the United States, Italy and Spain. T cells, B-cell-depleted T cells, or PBMCs supplied cDNA or gDNA.

Methods used by the authors: Estimates of nucleated cell counts were drawn from the amplification of reference gene primers. The data were produced by immunoSEQ multiplex PCR, yet TCRdb's version contains in-frame clones alone and is incomplete. V and J calls and clone size follow that table, whereas D and trimming were derived from the DNA. Of about 21,000 clones detected, around 80% appear once; the ten largest clones hold approximately 23%. The ends lost 3 bases at V and 12 bases at J; junction bases unmatched: 10. The germline CDR1 and CDR2 sequences are SGHTA and FQGNSA. This CDR3 contains 14 residues.

Sequenced material: peripheral blood. The receptor was isolated from a man older than 75 with active or convalescent COVID-19. The chain combines TRBV7-2 with TRBJ1-2; 10 bases fit TRBD1. CDR3 bases: TGTGCCAGCAGCTTCGGGACAGGGGTCGTAGAGGACACCTTC. It is translated as CASSFGTGVVEDTF.